The 9 T cell receptor beta chains reported below all come from one sample, sequenced in a study of STAT3 mutations in large granular lymphocyte leukemia. Study-level findings and limits: Every T-LGLL patient had at least one immunodominant TCRbeta clonotype.

Profiled with immunoSEQ multiplex PCR; TCRdb holds only in-frame clones, not every one. The sample lists 7,000 to 8,000 clones, 90% to 95% occurring once. No antigens are known for them. The sequenced sample was peripheral blood mononuclear cells. These receptors all come from a man between 45 and 60 years old with T-cell large granular lymphocyte leukemia. Some clones in this sample may be carry-over from other donors' samples.

There are a few counts of this clone. V is TRBV7-2 and J is TRBJ2-7; D uncertain. This CDR3 region has 16 residues. Germline assignment: CDR1 SGHTA and CDR2 FQGNSA. The V gene lost 5 bases and the J gene lost 0 bases, with 17 bases spanning the gap. This CDR3 is CASSPWVGPSSYEQYF. CDR3 coding DNA: TGTGCCAGCAGCCCCTGGGTAGGGCCGAGCTCCTACGAGCAGTACTTC.

This chain joins TRBV15 and TRBJ2-5; no firm D call. The CDR3 runs to 15 residues. Between the trimmed V and J ends, which lost 0 bases and 2 bases, there was a span of 10 bases. Germline CDR1 LNHNV, CDR2 YYDKDF (reference sequence). CDR3 nucleotides: TGTGCCACCAGCAGAGATAGGAACAGTCAAGAGACCCAGTACTTC. It encodes CATSRDRNSQETQYF.

V and J are TRBV6-5 and TRBJ1-6, with 9 bases fitting TRBD1. The CDR3 consists of 14 residues. The germline CDR1 and CDR2 sequences are MNHEY and SVGAGI. The ends lost 4 bases at V and 9 bases at J; junction bases unmatched: 4. The DNA of the CDR3 is TGTGCCAGCAGTTTGACAGGGGGATCTTCACCCCTCCACTTT. Its protein product is CASSLTGGSSPLHF.

The chain has TRBV10-3 and TRBJ2-2; tentative D call: TRBD1 (5 bases). The V end was cut by 6 bases, the J end by 1 base, with 15 bases between. The CDR3 runs to 16 residues. CDR1 and CDR2 (germline): ENHRY, SYGVKD. The DNA for the CDR3 is TGTGCCATCAGCCAGTCCCAGGGTCGGAACACCGGGGAGCTGTTTTTT. Its translation is CAISQSQGRNTGELFF.

J is TRBJ2-7 and V is TRBV5-6; D possibly matches TRBD1 or TRBD2 (5 bases each). Germline values: CDR1 SGHDT, CDR2 YYEEEE. The CDR3 is made up of 14 amino acids. The V and J ends lost 1 base and 0 bases respectively, with 8 bases between them. This CDR3 is CASSLWGISYEQYF. Here the CDR3 DNA reads TGTGCCAGCAGCTTGTGGGGGATCTCCTACGAGCAGTACTTC.

The chain carries TRBV18 and TRBJ1-3; no definite D call. Deletions cut 3 bases from V and 0 bases from J, with 12 bases between. The CDR3 loop spans 16 amino acids. The germline gives CDR1 KGHSH, CDR2 LQKENI. In DNA form, the CDR3 reads TGTGCCAGCTCACCCCAACGGGGTAACTCTGGAAACACCATATATTTT. Translation gives CASSPQRGNSGNTIYF. The complete variable domain, with remaining parts taken from reference TRBV18 and TRBJ1-3, reads NAGVMQNPRHLVRRRGQEARLRCSPMKGHSHVYWYRQLPEEGLKFMVYLQKENIIDESGMPKERFSAEFPKEGPSILRIQQVVRGDSAAYFCASSPQRGNSGNTIYFGEGSWLTVV.

The chain links TRBV5-6 to TRBJ2-7, with TRBD1 matching over 7 bases. V was pared by 2 bases and J by 0 bases, with 5 bases of the junction left unmatched. Germline CDR1 SGHDT, CDR2 YYEEEE. The CDR3 has 15 amino acids. The CDR3 here is CASSFTGATSYEQYF. Written as DNA, the CDR3 is TGTGCCAGCAGCTTCACAGGGGCTACCTCCTACGAGCAGTACTTC. The variable domain in full, completed from reference TRBV5-6 and TRBJ2-7, reads DAGVTQSPTHLIKTRGQQVTLRCSPKSGHDTVSWYQQALGQGPQFIFQYYEEEERQRGNFPDRFSGHQFPNYSSELNVNALLLGDSALYLCASSFTGATSYEQYFGPGTRLTVT.

The V call is TRBV7-2, the J call TRBJ2-7, with no clear D. V was cut by 1 base and J by 1 base, with 8 bases left in between. Germline assignment: CDR1 SGHTA and CDR2 FQGNSA. The CDR3 contains 14 residues. The CDR3, as DNA: TGTGCCAGCAGCTTAGATCGTCCTTCCTACGAGCAGTACTTC. Protein sequence: CASSLDRPSYEQYF.

This chain joins TRBV7-2 and TRBJ2-5; weak D call: TRBD1 (6 bases). This CDR3 has 15 residues. V lost 1 base and J lost 7, with 16 bases in between. Germline V gene sequence: CDR1 SGHTA, CDR2 FQGNSA. This CDR3 is CASSLEPTGGATQYF. The CDR3 nucleotides read TGTGCCAGCAGCTTAGAACCGACAGGCGGCGCGACCCAGTACTTC.